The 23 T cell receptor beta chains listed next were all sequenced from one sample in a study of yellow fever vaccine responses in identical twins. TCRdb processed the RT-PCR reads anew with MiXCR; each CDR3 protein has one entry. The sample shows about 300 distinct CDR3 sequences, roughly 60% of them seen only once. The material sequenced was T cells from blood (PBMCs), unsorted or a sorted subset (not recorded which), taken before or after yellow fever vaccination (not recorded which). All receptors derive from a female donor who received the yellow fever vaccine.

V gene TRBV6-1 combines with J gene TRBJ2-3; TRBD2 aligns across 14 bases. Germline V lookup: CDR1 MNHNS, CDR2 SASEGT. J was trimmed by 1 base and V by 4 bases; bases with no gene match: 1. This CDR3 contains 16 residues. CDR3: CASSVTSGGGTDTQYF. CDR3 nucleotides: TGTGCCAGCAGTGTGACTAGCGGGGGGGGCACAGATACGCAGTATTTT.

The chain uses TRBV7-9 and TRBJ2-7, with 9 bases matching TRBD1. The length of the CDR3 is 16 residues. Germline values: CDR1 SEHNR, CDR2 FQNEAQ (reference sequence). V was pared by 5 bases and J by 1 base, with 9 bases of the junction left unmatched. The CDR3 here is CASSPPSGTGSYEQYV. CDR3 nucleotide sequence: TGTGCCAGCAGCCCGCCCTCCGGGACAGGGTCCTACGAGCAGTACGTC.

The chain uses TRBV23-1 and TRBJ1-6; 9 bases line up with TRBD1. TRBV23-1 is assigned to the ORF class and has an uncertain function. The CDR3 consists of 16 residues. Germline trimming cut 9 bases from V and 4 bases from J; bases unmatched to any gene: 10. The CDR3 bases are TGCGCCAGTCCGCATACCGGGACAGGGTATAATTCACCCCTCCACTTT. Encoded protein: CASPHTGTGYNSPLHF.

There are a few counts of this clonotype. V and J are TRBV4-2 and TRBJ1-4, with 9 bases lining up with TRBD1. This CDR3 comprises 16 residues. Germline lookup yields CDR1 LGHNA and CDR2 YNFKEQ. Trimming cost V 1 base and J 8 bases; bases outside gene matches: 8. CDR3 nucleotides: TGTGCCAGCAGCCAAGGAACAGGGGGCCCGATAGAAAAACTGTTTTTT. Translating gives CASSQGTGGPIEKLFF.

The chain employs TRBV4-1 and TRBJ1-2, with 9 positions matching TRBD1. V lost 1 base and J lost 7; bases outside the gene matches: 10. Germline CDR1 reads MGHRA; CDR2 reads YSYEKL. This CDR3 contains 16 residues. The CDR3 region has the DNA TGCGCCAGCAGCCAAGCGGCCGACAGGGGGATTGGTGGCTACACCTTC. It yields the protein CASSQAADRGIGGYTF.

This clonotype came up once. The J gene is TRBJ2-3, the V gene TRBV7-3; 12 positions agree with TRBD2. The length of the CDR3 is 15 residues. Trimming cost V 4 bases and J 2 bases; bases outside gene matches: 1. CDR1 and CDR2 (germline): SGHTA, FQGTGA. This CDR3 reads CASSSSGRVTDTQYF. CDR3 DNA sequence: TGTGCCAGCAGCTCTAGCGGGAGGGTCACAGATACGCAGTATTTT.

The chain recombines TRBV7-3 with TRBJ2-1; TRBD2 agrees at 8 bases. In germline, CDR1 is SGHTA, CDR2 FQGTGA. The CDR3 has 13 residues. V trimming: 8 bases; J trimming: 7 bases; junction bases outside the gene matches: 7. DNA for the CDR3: TGTGCCAGCGCACTCGGGGGGGGGAATGAGCAGTTCTTC. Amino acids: CASALGGGNEQFF.

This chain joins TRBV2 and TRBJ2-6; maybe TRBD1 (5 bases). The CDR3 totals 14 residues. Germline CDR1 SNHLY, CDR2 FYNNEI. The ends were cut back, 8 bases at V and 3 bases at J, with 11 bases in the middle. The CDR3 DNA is TGTGCCAGCCAGGGTGTGGGTGGGGCCAACGTCCTGACTTTC. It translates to CASQGVGGANVLTF. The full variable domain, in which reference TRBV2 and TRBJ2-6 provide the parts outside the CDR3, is EPEVTQTPSHQVTQMGQEVILRCVPISNHLYFYWYRQILGQKVEFLVSFYNNEISEKSEIFDDQFSVERPDGSNFTLKIRSTKLEDSAMYFCASQGVGGANVLTFGAGSRLTVL.

The CDR3 nucleotides are TGTGCCAGCAGGAGGGACACCTCTAACACTGAAGCTTTCTTT. It yields the protein CASRRDTSNTEAFF. The chain links TRBV6-1 to TRBJ1-1; a possible D gene is TRBD1 (6 bases). The CDR3 is made up of 14 amino acids. CDR1 and CDR2 (germline): MNHNS, SASEGT. V was clipped by 6 bases and J by 2 bases, with 13 bases between them.

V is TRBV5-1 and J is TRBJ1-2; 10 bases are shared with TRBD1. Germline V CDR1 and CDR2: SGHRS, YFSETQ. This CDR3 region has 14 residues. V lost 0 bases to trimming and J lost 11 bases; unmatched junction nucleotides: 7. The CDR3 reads CASSLAGTGAPYTF. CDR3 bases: TGCGCCAGCAGCTTGGCCGGGACAGGGGCCCCATACACCTTC.

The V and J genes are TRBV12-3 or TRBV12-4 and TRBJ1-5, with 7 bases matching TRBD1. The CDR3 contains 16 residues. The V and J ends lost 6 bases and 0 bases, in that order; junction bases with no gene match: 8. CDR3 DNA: TGTGCCAGCAGCCCCGAGGGGGCGCTTAGCAATCAGCCCCAGCATTTT. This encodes CASSPEGALSNQPQHF.

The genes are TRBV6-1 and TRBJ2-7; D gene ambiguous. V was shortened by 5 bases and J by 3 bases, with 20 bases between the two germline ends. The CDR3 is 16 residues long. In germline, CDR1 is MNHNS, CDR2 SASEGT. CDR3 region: CASSHRGSRVGYEQYV. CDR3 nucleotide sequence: TGTGCCAGCAGTCATCGTGGGTCCCGGGTCGGCTACGAGCAGTACGTC.

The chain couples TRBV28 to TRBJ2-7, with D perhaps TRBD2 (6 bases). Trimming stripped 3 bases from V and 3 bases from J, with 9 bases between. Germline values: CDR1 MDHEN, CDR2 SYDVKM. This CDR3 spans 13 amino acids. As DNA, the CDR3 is TGTGCCAGCAGTTTGGCGGGGAACTACGAGCAGTACTTC. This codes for CASSLAGNYEQYF. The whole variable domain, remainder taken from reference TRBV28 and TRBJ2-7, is DVKVTQSSRYLVKRTGEKVFLECVQDMDHENMFWYRQDPGLGLRLIYFSYDVKMKEKGDIPEGYSVSREKKERFSLILESASTNQTSMYLCASSLAGNYEQYFGPGTRLTVT.

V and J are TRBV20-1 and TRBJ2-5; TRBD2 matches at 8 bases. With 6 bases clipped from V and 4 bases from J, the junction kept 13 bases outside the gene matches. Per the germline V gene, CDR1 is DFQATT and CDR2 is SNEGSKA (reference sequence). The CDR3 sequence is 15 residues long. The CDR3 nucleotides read TGCAGTGCCCCCCGCACTAGCGGAGCATTAGAGACCCAGTACTTC. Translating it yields CSAPRTSGALETQYF.

The CDR3 sequence: CASSENGEQYF. The CDR3 DNA is TGTGCCAGCAGTGAGAACGGAGAGCAGTACTTC. V usage is TRBV2 and J usage is TRBJ2-7; D remains unclear. The CDR3 has 11 amino acids. CDR1 is SNHLY and CDR2 is FYNNEI in the germline V gene. V lost 3 bases and J 7 bases, leaving 7 bases between the germline ends.

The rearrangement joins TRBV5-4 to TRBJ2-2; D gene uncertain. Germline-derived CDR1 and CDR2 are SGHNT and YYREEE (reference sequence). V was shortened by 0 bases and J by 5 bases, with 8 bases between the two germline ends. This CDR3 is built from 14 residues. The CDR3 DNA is TGTGCCAGCAGCTTGGTAGGGTGGACCGGGGAGCTGTTTTTT. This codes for CASSLVGWTGELFF.

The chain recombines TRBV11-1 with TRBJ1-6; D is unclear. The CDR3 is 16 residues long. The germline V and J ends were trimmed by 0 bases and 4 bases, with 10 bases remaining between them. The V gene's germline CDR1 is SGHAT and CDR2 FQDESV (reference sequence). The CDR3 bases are TGTGCCAGCAGCTTAGCAGGGAGCCAATATAATTCACCCCTCCACTTT. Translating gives CASSLAGSQYNSPLHF. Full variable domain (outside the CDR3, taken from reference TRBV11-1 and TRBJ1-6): EAEVAQSPRYKITEKSQAVAFWCDPISGHATLYWYRQILGQGPELLVQFQDESVVDDSQLPKDRFSAERLKGVDSTLKIQPAELGDSAMYLCASSLAGSQYNSPLHFGNGTRLTVT.

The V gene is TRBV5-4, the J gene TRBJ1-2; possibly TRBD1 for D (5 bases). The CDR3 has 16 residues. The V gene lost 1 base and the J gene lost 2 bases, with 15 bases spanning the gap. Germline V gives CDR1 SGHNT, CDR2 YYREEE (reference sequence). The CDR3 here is CASSLIPTRGNYGYTF. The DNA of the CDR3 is TGTGCCAGCAGCTTGATTCCAACCCGGGGGAACTATGGCTACACCTTC.

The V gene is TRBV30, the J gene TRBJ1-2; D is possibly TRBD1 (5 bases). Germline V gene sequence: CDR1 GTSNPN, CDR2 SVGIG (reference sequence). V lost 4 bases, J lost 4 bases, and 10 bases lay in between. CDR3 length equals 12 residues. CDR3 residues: CAWKDRLYGYTF. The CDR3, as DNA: TGTGCCTGGAAAGACAGACTCTATGGCTACACCTTC.

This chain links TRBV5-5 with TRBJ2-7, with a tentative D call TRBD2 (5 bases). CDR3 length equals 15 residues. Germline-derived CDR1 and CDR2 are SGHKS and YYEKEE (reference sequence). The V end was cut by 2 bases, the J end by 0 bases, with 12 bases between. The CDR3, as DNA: TGTGCCAGCAGCTTAGGGCGGGCCGGCTCCTACGAGCAGTACTTC. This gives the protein CASSLGRAGSYEQYF.

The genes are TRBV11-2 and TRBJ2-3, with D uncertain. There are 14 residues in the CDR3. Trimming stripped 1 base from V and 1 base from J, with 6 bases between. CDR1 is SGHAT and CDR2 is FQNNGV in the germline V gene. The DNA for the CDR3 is TGTGCCAGCAGCTTAGGACTGCGCACAGATACGCAGTATTTT. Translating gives CASSLGLRTDTQYF.

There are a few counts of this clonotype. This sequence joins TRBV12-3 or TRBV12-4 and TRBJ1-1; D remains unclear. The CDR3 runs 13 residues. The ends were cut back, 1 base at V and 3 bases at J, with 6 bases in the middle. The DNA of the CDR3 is TGTGCCAGCAGTTTAGAACAGCACACTGAAGCTTTCTTT. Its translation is CASSLEQHTEAFF.

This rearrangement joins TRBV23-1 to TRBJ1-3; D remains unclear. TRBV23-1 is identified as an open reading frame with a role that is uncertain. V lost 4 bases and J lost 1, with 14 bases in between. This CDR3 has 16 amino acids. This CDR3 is CASSPSRRKSGNTIYF. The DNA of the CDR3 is TGCGCCAGCAGTCCTTCCCGAAGAAAGTCTGGAAACACCATATATTTT.